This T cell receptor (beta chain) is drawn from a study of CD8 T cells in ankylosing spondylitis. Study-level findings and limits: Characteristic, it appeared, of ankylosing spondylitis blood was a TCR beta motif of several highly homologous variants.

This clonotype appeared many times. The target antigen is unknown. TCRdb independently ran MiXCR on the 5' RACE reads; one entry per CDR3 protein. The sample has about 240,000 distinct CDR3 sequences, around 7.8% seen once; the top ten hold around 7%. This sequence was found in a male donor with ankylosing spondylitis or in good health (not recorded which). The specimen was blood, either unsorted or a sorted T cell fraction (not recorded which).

DNA of the CDR3: TGTGCCAGCAGCTCCAGAGGGTATGACAATGAGCAGTTCTTC. This sequence encodes CASSSRGYDNEQFF. The chain carries TRBV7-2 and TRBJ2-1, with D maybe TRBD2 (5 bases). The CDR3 is 14 residues long. Trimming shortened V by 4 bases and J by 5 bases, and 12 bases separated the two germline ends. Germline V gene sequence: CDR1 SGHTA, CDR2 FQGNSA.